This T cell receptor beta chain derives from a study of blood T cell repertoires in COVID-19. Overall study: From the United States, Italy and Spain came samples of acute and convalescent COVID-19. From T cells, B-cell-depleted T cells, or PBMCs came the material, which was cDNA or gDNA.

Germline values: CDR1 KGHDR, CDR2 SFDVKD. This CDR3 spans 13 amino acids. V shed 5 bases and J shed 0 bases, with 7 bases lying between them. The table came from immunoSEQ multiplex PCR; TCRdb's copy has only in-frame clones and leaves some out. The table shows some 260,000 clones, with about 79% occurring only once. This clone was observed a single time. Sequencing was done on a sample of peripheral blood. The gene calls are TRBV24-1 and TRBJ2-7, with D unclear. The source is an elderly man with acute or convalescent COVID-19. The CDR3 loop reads CATSAALSYEQYF. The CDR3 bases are TGTGCCACCAGTGCTGCACTCTCCTACGAGCAGTACTTC.